The clone carrying this T cell receptor beta chain was recorded a few times. Antigen unknown. The data stem from a study of T cells in Graves' hyperthyroidism and ophthalmopathy. Patients showing uncontrolled infection, other autoimmune disease, pregnancy or lactation were ineligible. Every diagnosis used clinical symptoms, serum thyroxine and TRAb, thyroid ultrasound and orbital computed tomography. V shed 2 bases, J shed 3 bases, and the junction held 13 bases outside the gene matches. CDR1 and CDR2 from the germline V gene are SGHRS and YFSETQ. The CDR3 totals 17 residues. Study results and limitations: Model output signaled ophthalmopathy a median around 6.9 months ahead of onset. Most thyroid clonotypes that were expanded above 0.001 also turned up in blood.

RNA transcripts gave rise to amplified TCR beta CDR3 regions. HTBI primers drove first-round RT-PCR of the TCR CDR3. In TCRdb, the multiplex PCR reads were re-called with MiXCR into one record per CDR3 protein. The sample carries hundreds of thousands of distinct CDR3 sequences, roughly 15% recorded once. The sample was blood. The chain combines TRBV5-1 with TRBJ2-7; TRBD2 matches 8 bases. The clonotype was recovered from a woman aged 50 to 60 with Graves' ophthalmopathy. CDR3 coding DNA: TGCGCCAGCAGCTTTGGGTCGACGACTAGCGTAAACTACGAGCAGTACTTC. Protein sequence: CASSFGSTTSVNYEQYF.